Sequencing of this T cell receptor beta chain was carried out in a study of Ad26.COV2.S vaccination and SARS-CoV-2 variants. Treatment in this sample: 15 to 20 received Ad26.COV2.S at low or high dose, single or two shots; five or six received placebo; per-sample allocation not given. Sampling was performed 63 days after the first vaccine or placebo injection. The repertoire was sequenced with immunoSEQ multiplex PCR; TCRdb's copy has only in-frame clones and lacks some. This table holds more than 300,000 clones, 85% to 90% found once. This receptor was identified in a person between 18 and 65 years old who received the Ad26.COV2.S COVID-19 vaccine or a placebo. Sequencing used peripheral blood, obtained in a trial of Ad26.COV2.S vaccine versus placebo.

CDR3 amino acids: CASSRGQRTYNEQFF. Written as DNA, the CDR3 is TGCGCCAGCAGCAGGGGACAGAGGACATACAATGAGCAGTTCTTC. The V call is TRBV5-1, the J call TRBJ2-1; 7 positions match TRBD1. J was trimmed by 4 bases and V by 4 bases; bases with no gene match: 8. CDR3 length: 15 residues. Germline CDR1 reads SGHRS; CDR2 reads YFSETQ.